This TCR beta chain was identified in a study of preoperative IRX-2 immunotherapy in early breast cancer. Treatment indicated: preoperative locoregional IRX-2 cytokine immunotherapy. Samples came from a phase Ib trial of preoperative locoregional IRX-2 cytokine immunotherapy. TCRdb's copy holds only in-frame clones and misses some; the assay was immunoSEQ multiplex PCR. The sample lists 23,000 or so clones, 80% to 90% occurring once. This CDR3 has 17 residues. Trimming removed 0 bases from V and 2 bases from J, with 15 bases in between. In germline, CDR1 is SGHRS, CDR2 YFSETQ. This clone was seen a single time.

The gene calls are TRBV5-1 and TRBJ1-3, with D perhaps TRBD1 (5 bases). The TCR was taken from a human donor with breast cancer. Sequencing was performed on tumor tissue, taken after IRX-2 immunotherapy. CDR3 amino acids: CASSLAVGGFAGNTIYF. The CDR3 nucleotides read TGCGCCAGCAGCTTGGCGGTGGGGGGTTTCGCTGGAAACACCATATATTTT.